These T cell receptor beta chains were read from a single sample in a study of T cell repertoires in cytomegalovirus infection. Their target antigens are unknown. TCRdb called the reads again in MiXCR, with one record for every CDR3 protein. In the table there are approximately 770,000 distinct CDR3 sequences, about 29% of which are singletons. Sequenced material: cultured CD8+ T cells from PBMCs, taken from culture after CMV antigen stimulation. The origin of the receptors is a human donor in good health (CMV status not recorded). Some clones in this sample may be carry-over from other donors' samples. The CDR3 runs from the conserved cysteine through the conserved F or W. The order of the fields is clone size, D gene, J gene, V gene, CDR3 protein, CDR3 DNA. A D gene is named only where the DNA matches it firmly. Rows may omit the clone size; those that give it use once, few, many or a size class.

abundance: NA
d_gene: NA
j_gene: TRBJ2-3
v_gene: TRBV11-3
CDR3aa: CASSRRTAPPGDTQYF
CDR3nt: TGTGCCAGCAGCAGACGTACAGCCCCCCCGGGGGATACGCAGTATTTT

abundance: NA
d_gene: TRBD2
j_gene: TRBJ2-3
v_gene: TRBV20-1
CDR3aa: CSARESGGAPDTQYF
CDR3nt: TGCAGTGCTAGGGAAAGCGGGGGGGCCCCAGATACGCAGTATTTT

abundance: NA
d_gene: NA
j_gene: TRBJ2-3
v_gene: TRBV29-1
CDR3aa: CSVEDLDSYTDTQYF
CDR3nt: TGCAGCGTTGAAGATCTCGACAGTTACACAGATACGCAGTATTTT

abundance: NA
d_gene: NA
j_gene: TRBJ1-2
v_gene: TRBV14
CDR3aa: CASSLHPPLRGGKDGYTF
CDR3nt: TGTGCCAGCAGCCTACACCCCCCGTTGAGGGGAGGTAAGGATGGCTACACCTTC

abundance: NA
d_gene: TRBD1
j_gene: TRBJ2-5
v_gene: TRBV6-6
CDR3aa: CASSRQGMETQYF
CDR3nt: TGTGCCAGCAGCCGACAGGGTATGGAGACCCAGTACTTC

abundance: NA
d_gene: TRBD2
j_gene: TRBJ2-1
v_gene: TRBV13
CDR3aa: CASSLGGRAYNEQFF
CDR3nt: TGTGCCAGCAGCTTAGGGGGGAGGGCCTACAATGAGCAGTTCTTC

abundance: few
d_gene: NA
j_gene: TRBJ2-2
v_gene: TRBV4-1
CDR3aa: CASSQETVAAGELFF
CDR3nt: TGCGCCAGCAGCCAAGAAACAGTGGCCGCCGGGGAGCTGTTTTTT

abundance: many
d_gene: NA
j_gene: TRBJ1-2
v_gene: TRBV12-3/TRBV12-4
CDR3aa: CASSRQDPRGYTF
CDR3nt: TGTGCCAGCAGTCGACAGGACCCGAGGGGCTACACCTTC

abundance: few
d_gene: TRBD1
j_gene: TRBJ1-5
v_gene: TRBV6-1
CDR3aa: CASSEVDRANQPQHF
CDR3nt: TGTGCCAGCAGTGAGGTGGACAGGGCGAATCAGCCCCAGCATTTT

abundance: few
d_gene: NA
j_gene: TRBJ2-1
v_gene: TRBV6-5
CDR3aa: CASSYTNHNEQFF
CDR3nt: TGTGCCAGCAGTTACACCAACCACAATGAGCAGTTCTTC

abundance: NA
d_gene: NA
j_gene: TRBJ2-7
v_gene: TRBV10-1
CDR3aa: CASSEEWGDSYEQYF
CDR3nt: TGCGCCAGCAGTGAGGAGTGGGGGGACTCCTACGAGCAGTACTTC

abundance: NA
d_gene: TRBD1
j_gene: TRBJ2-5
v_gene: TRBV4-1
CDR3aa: CASSHGTGKETQYF
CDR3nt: TGCGCCAGCAGCCACGGGACAGGCAAAGAGACCCAGTACTTC

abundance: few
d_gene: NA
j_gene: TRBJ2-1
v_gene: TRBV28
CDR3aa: CASSLMRVVDEQFF
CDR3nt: TGTGCCAGCAGTTTAATGCGGGTAGTTGATGAGCAGTTCTTC

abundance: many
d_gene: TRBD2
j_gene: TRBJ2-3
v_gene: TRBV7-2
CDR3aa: CASSLAGGHSDFTDTQYF
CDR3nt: TGTGCCAGCAGTCTAGCGGGGGGCCATTCCGATTTCACAGATACGCAGTATTTT

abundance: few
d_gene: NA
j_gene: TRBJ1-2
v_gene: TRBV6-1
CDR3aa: CASSPDRRTYGYTF
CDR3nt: TGTGCCAGCAGTCCCGACAGGCGCACCTATGGCTACACCTTC

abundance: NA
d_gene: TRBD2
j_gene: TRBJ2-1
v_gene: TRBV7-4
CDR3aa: CASTLTGTSVYNEQFF
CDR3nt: TGTGCCAGCACCCTGACAGGGACTAGCGTATACAATGAGCAGTTCTTC

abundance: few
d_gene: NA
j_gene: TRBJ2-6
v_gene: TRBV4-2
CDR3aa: CASSQDVPTGANVLTF
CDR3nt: TGTGCCAGCAGCCAAGATGTCCCAACTGGGGCCAACGTCCTGACTTTC

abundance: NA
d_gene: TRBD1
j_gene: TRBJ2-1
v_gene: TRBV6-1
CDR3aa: CASRQGAMSSYNEQFF
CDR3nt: TGTGCCAGCAGACAGGGGGCAATGAGCTCCTACAATGAGCAGTTCTTC

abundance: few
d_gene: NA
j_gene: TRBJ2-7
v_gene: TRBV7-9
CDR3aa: CASSLGSTTYEQYF
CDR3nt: TGTGCCAGCAGCTTAGGAAGTACCACCTACGAGCAGTACTTC

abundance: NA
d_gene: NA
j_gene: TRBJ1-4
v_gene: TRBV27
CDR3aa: CASSLWPRTTNEKLFF
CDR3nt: TGTGCCAGCAGTCTATGGCCTAGAACAACTAATGAAAAACTGTTTTTT

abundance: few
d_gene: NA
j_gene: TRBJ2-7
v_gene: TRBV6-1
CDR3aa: CASMSTIMGRSSYEQYF
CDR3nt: TGTGCCAGCATGTCGACGATAATGGGGAGAAGCTCCTACGAGCAGTACTTC

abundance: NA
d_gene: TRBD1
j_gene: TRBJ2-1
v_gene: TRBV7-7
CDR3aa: CASSPGTGGHNEQFF
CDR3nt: TGTGCTAGCAGCCCGGGGACAGGGGGCCACAATGAGCAGTTCTTC

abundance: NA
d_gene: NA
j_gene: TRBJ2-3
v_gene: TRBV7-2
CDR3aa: CASSLGSNTQYF
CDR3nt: TGTGCCAGCAGCTTAGGGTCTAATACGCAGTATTTT

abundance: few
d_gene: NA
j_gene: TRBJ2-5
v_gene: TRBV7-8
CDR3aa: CASSLRSTGRRETQYF
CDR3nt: TGTGCCAGCAGCCTTAGATCTACAGGGAGAAGGGAGACCCAGTACTTC

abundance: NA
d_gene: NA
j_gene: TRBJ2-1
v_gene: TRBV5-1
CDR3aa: CASSPYRDSSNEQFF
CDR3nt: TGCGCCAGCAGCCCCTACAGGGATTCGAGCAATGAGCAGTTCTTC